This TCR beta chain was captured in a study of cytotoxic CD8 clonotypes in ibrutinib-treated CLL. Background on the study: After median 68 months, approximately 14 stayed in remission, about twelve progressed; responses around 24 partial, 2 complete.

Concerning this clone: Its antigen is undetermined.

J was trimmed by 2 bases and V by 4 bases; bases with no gene match: 4. The CDR3 runs 15 residues. Per the germline V gene, CDR1 is KGHSH and CDR2 is LQKENI. Study observations and caveats: Before falling back toward baseline at progression, clonality had risen at the time of ibrutinib response.

TCRdb's copy holds only in-frame clones and misses some; the assay was immunoSEQ multiplex PCR. The data hold approximately 280,000 clones, with around 69% observed a single time. This TCR came from a human donor with chronic lymphocytic leukemia. The chain has TRBV18 and TRBJ2-1, with 8 bases identical to TRBD2. Material: PBMCs, obtained at disease progression, from a patient treated with ibrutinib. CDR3 nucleotide sequence: TGTGCCAGCTCACGGTATAGCGGGGCCTACAATGAGCAGTTCTTC. Protein: CASSRYSGAYNEQFF.